This T cell receptor beta chain was sequenced during a study of control samples from healthy donors and cancer patients. CDR3 length equals 15 residues. The germline CDR1 and CDR2 sequences are SGHTS and YDEGEE. Trimming took 0 bases from V and 2 from J, leaving 9 bases between them. Profiled with immunoSEQ multiplex PCR; TCRdb holds only in-frame clones, not every one. The sample contains about 130,000 clones, 85% to 95% of which appear only once. As concerns this clone: Other DNA sequences from this sample encode an identical CDR3 as well.

This TCR was recovered from a man in his 60s with colorectal cancer. The specimen sequenced was PBMCs. The genes are TRBV5-8 and TRBJ2-1; possibly TRBD1 for D (6 bases). CDR3 in amino acids: CASSLGQGPYNEQFF. The CDR3, as DNA: TGTGCCAGCAGCTTGGGGCAGGGGCCCTACAATGAGCAGTTCTTC. Together with reference TRBV5-8 and TRBJ2-1, the CDR3 gives the full variable domain: EAGVTQSPTHLIKTRGQQATLRCSPISGHTSVYWYQQALGLGLQFLLWYDEGEERNRGNFPPRFSGRQFPNYSSELNVNALELEDSALYLCASSLGQGPYNEQFFGPGTRLTVL.